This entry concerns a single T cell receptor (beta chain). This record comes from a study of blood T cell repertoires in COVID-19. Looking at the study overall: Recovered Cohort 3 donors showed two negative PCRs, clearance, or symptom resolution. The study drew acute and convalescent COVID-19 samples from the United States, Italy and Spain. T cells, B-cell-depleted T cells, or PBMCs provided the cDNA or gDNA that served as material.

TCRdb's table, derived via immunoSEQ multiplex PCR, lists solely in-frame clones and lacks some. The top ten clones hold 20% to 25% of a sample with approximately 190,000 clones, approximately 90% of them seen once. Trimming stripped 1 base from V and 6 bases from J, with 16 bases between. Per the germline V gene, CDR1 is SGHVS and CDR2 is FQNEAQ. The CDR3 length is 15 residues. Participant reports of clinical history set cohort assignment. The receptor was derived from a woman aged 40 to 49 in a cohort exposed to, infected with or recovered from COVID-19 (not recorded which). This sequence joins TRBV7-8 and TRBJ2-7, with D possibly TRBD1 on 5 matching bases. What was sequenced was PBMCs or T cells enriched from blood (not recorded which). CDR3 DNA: TGTGCCAGCAGCTTAGTAGGGGTCGGATCGGTCGAGCAGTACTTC. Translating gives CASSLVGVGSVEQYF.